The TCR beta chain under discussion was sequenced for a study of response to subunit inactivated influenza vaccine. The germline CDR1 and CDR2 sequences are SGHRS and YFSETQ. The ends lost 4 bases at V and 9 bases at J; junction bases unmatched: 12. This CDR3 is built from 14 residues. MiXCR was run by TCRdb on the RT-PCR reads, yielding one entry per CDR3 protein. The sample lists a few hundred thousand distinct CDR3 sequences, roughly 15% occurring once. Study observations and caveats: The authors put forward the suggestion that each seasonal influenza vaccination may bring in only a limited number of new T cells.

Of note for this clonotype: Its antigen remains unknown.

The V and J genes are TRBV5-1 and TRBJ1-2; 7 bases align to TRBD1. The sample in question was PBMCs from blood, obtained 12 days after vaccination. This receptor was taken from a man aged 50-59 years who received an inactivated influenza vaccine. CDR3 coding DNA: TGCGCCAGCAGCGAGACAGGGTATGCGGAGAGCTACACCTTC. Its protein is CASSETGYAESYTF.